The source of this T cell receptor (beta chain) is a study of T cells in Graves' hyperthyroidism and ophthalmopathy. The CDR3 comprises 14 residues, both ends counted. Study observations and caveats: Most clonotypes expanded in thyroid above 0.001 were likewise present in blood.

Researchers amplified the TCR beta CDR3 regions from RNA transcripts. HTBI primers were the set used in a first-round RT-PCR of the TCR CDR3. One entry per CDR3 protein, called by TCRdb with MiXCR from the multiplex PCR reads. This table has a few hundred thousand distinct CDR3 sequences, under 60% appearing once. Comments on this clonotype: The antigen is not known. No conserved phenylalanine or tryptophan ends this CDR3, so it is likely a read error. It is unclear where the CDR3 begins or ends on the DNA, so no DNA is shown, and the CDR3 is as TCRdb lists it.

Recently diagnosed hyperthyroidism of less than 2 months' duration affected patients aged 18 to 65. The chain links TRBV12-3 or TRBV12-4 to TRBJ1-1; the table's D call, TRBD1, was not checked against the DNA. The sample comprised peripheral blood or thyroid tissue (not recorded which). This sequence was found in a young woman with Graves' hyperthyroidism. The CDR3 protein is CASTQRGGNTEASL.